This TCR beta chain was recovered during a study of technical replicates of blood from a few donors. The table came from immunoSEQ multiplex PCR; TCRdb's copy has only in-frame clones and leaves some out. The repertoire has roughly 90,000 clones, about 90% of them found once; the top ten carry over 0.2%. J lost 9 bases, V lost 0 bases, and 16 bases had no gene match. Germline V gene sequence: CDR1 SGHDN, CDR2 FVKESK. The CDR3 consists of 18 residues. This chain links TRBV14 with TRBJ2-1; 8 bases are shared with TRBD2. Material: T cells isolated from PBMCs. This receptor was identified in a human donor in good health. The CDR3 sequence is CASSQDLGLAFPRGEQFF. In DNA form, the CDR3 reads TGTGCCAGCAGCCAAGATTTAGGACTAGCCTTCCCTCGGGGTGAGCAGTTCTTC. Using reference TRBV14 and TRBJ2-1 for the parts outside the CDR3, the full variable domain is EAGVTQFPSHSVIEKGQTVTLRCDPISGHDNLYWYRRVMGKEIKFLLHFVKESKQDESGMPNNRFLAERTGGTYSTLKVQPAELEDSGVYFCASSQDLGLAFPRGEQFFGPGTRLTVL.